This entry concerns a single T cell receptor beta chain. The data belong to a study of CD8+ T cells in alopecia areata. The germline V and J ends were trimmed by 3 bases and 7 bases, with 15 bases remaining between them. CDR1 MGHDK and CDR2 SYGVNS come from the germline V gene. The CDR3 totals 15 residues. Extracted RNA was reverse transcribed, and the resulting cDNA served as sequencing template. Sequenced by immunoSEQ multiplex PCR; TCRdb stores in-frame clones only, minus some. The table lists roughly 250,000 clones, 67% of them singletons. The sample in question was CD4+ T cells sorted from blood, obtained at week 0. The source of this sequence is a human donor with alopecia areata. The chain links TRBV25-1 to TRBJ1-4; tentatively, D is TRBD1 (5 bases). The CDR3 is CASSDHQGRIEKLFF. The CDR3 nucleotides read TGTGCCAGCAGTGATCACCAGGGTCGGATTGAAAAACTGTTTTTT.